A selection of T cell receptor beta chains follows, all from one sample in a study of T cell repertoires in cytomegalovirus infection. TCRdb re-analysed the reads in MiXCR, keeping a single row per CDR3 protein. This sample has 310,000 or so distinct CDR3 sequences; about a sixth occur once, and the top ten carry around 11%. The source material was PBMCs. These receptors were taken from a human donor in good health (CMV status not recorded). Some clones in this sample may be carry-over from other donors' samples. CDR3s include the opening cysteine and the closing phenylalanine or tryptophan.

V gene,CDR3 protein
TRBV28,CASSLFPAQGLAGGHEQFF
TRBV6-1,CASSSGQGSGPQHF
TRBV7-2,CASSSTGEAEAFF
TRBV29-1,CSVEVVDEQYF
TRBV29-1,CSVDELGYGYTF
TRBV28,CASSLNQGGADTQYF
TRBV15,CATSRDVRHPLSGNTIYF
TRBV28,CASSYVTGPRGYTF
TRBV11-2,CASSPGTQYQETQYF
TRBV10-3,CAISGGVEEKLFF
TRBV2,CASSETTSGQGEQFF
TRBV18,CASSPSLRQGETQYF
TRBV12-3/TRBV12-4,CASSLRLAGTYSQETQYF
TRBV12-3/TRBV12-4,CASRVHGLGEKLFF
TRBV5-1,CASRTVGGDEQYF
TRBV7-2,CASSLVGTGGWNEQFF
TRBV10-3,CAIGGGGETQYF
TRBV18,CASSTGSNTEAFF
TRBV27,CASSDRVGYNSPLHF
TRBV18,CASSPPSGFYEQYF
TRBV7-8,CASSLVEEGLNTEAFF
TRBV5-4,CASSLASGNNEQFF
TRBV9,CASSALPRETQYF
TRBV7-2,CASSPELRTGAYNEQFF
TRBV10-3,CAISEGSLYEQYF
TRBV2,CASRPDQGSQPQHF
TRBV5-4,CASSLAVAGELFF
TRBV5-6,CASSLDSAGSGYTF
TRBV4-1,CASSRPGGSYNEQFF
TRBV12-3/TRBV12-4,CASSYRGSNTEAFF
TRBV20-1,CSAPLGGSGKAFF
TRBV7-8,CASSLIGGQGNTIYF
TRBV9,CASSGRTSPNNEQFF
TRBV20-1,CSAGDRNSGNTIYF
TRBV19,CASSFSSTSYNEQFF
TRBV20-1,CSASFSGAYNEQFF
TRBV7-2,CASSALQGMTEAFF
TRBV19,CASMDRQSTDTQYF
TRBV7-2,CASSLGGAGLDIQYF
TRBV3-1,CASSQDPTGGAKNIQYF
TRBV12-3/TRBV12-4,CASSLARDEQYF
TRBV15,CATSRDLLPPGQGSAGDTQYF
TRBV19,CASSYRTRLSGNQPQHF
TRBV12-3/TRBV12-4,CASSGVRGYGEQYF
TRBV28,CASRSAQGQGNYGYTF
TRBV24-1,CATSDGPTRDSFNEQFF
TRBV11-2,CASSLGRTSGLTDTQYF
TRBV6-5,CASSYRRNTEAFF
TRBV12-3/TRBV12-4,CASSSLVYPQDQETQYF
TRBV29-1,CSVEKGQGARYGYTF
TRBV28,CASSFGRSGEKLFF
TRBV7-9,CASSLGEGAELNTGELFF
TRBV20-1,CSGKDSGSNQPQHF
TRBV3-1,CASAGVNTEAFF
TRBV7-2,CASSGRGGDQPQHF
TRBV12-3/TRBV12-4,CASSRTGTNTGELFF